This T cell receptor (beta chain) appears in the sequencing data of a study of shared clonotypes between healthy human individuals. Deep-level settings were used for running the assay. The method was immunoSEQ multiplex PCR; TCRdb's version includes in-frame clones alone and lacks a portion of them. The sample includes 2 million to 2.5 million clones, about 90% of them seen just once. Every donor was a Caucasian adult from Nashville, Tennessee. The germline V gene has CDR1 MNHNS and CDR2 SASEGT. The V and J ends lost 8 bases and 3 bases, in that order; junction bases with no gene match: 8. The CDR3 covers 15 residues.

V usage is TRBV6-1 and J usage is TRBJ1-3, with 9 positions matching TRBD1. The TCR sequence derives from a man in his late teens or twenties in good health. Some clones in this sample may be carry-over from other donors' samples. The sample was naive CD4+ T cells from PBMCs. Subset specified: CD45RA+ positively selected. CDR3 sequence (DNA): TGTGCCAGCGGTAAACAGGGGGCGGTTGGAAACACCATATATTTT. This encodes CASGKQGAVGNTIYF.